Shown below are 4 T cell receptor beta chains from a single sample sequenced in a study of cytomegalovirus exposure and HLA in healthy donors. The PCR employed 60 Vbeta primers together with 13 Jbeta primers. Assay: immunoSEQ multiplex PCR; the TCRdb copy retains only in-frame clones and omits some. The repertoire table contains roughly 110,000 clones. Sequenced input: PBMCs. The source is a man younger than 45 in good health and CMV-seronegative.

V usage is TRBV19 and J usage is TRBJ2-2; maybe TRBD1 (6 bases). The germline CDR1 and CDR2 sequences are LNHDA and SQIVND (reference sequence). The V end was cut by 4 bases, the J end by 5 bases, with 17 bases between. The CDR3 sequence is 16 residues long. The CDR3 DNA reads TGTGCCAGTAGTAGCCGGACAGCCCCTTTGACCGGGGAGCTGTTTTTT. Translating it yields CASSSRTAPLTGELFF.

The chain uses TRBV7-9 and TRBJ2-5; D may be TRBD2 (6 bases). Trimming removed 4 bases at V and 5 bases at J, with 17 bases between. There are 15 residues in the CDR3. CDR1 is SEHNR, CDR2 FQNEAQ, per germline (reference sequence). The CDR3 loop is CASSYGGVGSETQYF. The CDR3 coding sequence is TGTGCCAGCAGCTACGGGGGTGTCGGGTCGGAGACCCAGTACTTC.

J is TRBJ2-5 and V is TRBV4-3, with 7 bases aligning to TRBD2. The assigned J gene may be wrong: the sequence end matches TRBJ2-7 better. Germline-derived CDR1 and CDR2 are LGHNA and YSLEER. The CDR3 loop spans 14 amino acids. CDR3 nucleotide sequence: TGCGCCAGCAGCCAAGATGGCGGGGGAGGCGAGCAGTACTTC. It yields the protein CASSQDGGGGEQYF.

Comment on this clone: This specimen includes other DNA sequences encoding the same CDR3. The rearrangement uses TRBV28 and TRBJ2-7, with 9 nucleotides matching TRBD1. J was trimmed by 5 bases and V by 5 bases; bases with no gene match: 7. From germline, CDR1 is MDHEN and CDR2 SYDVKM. CDR3 size: 14 residues. CDR3 sequence reads: CASSPGTGRHEQYF. The DNA of the CDR3 is TGTGCCAGCAGTCCCGGGACAGGGAGGCACGAGCAGTACTTC.